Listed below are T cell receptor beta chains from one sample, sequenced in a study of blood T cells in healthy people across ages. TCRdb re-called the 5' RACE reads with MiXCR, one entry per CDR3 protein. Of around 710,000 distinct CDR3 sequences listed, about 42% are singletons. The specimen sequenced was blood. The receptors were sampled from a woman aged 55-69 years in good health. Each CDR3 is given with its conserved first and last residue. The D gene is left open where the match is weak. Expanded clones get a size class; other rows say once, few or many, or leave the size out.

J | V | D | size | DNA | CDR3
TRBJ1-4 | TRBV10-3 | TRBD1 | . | TGTGCCGCACGACAGGGCTTTAATGAAAAACTGTTTTTT | CAARQGFNEKLFF
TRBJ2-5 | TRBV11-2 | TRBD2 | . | TGTGCCAGCAGCTCCTGGACTAGCGGGAGTGGCTATGAGCAGTACTTC | CASSSWTSGSGYEQYF
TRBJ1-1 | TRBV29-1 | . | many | TGCAGCTCCACCCACGGGAGAACTGAAGCTTTCTTT | CSSTHGRTEAFF
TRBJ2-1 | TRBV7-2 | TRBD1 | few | TGTGCCAGCAGCTTAACAGGGGAATGGAATGAGCAGTTCTTC | CASSLTGEWNEQFF
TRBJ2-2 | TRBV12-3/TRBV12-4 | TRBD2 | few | TGTGCCAGCAGTGGGACTAGTGCTAGGGAGCTGTTTTTT | CASSGTSARELFF
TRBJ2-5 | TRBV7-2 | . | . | TGTGCCAGCAGCTTGGCCCAGGGGTCTTACGGGACCCAGTACTTC | CASSLAQGSYGTQYF
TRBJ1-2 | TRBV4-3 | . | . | TGCGCCAGCAGCCAAGTCACAGGGAACTATGGCTACACCTTC | CASSQVTGNYGYTF
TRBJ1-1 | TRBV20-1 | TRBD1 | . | TGCAGTGCTAATAACGACAGGGACACTGAAGCTTTCTTT | CSANNDRDTEAFF
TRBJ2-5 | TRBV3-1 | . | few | TGTGCCAGCAGCTCACGCCCGGGGCCTGTACGGGAGACCCAGTACTTC | CASSSRPGPVRETQYF
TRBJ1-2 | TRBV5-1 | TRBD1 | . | TGCGCCACGGGACAGGGGGCTAGCTATGGCTACACCTTC | CATGQGASYGYTF
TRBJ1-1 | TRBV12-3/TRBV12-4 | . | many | TGTGCCAGCAGTTTCAACAGAATGAACACTGAAGCTTTCTTT | CASSFNRMNTEAFF
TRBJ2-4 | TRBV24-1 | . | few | TGTGCCACCGGCGGGACTGGAGAAAACATTCAGTACTTC | CATGGTGENIQYF
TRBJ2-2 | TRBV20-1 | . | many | TGCAGTGCTAGAGATGTACGGGCGGACACCGGGGAGCTGTTTTTT | CSARDVRADTGELFF
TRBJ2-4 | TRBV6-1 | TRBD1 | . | TGTGCCAGCAGTACAGGGGTCAACGCCTACGAGCGGTACTTC | CASSTGVNAYERYF
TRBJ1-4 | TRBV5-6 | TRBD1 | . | TGTGCCTGCAGCCCAACAGGGGCGGAGAGTGAAAAACTGTTTTTT | CACSPTGAESEKLFF
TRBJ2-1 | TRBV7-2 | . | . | TGTGCCAGCAGCTTAGTTGATTACAATGAGCAGTTCTTC | CASSLVDYNEQFF
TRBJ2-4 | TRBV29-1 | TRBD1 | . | TGCAGCGTTGGGGAAGGGGGCCTAAACATTCAGTACTTC | CSVGEGGLNIQYF
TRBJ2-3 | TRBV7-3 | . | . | TGTGCCAGCAGCTCCGCAGGGTCGGATACGCAGTATTTT | CASSSAGSDTQYF
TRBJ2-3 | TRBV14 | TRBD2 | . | TGTGCCAGCAGCCAAGATATGATGGAACTAGCGGGGGGGCACGATACGCAGTATTTT | CASSQDMMELAGGHDTQYF
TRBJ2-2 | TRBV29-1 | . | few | TGCAGCGTTGATTCCAGGGGTGACACCGGGGAGCTGTTTTTT | CSVDSRGDTGELFF
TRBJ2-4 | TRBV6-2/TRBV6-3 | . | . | TGTGCCAGCAAGGGTTGGACGACCACGGCCAGAAACATTCAGTACTTC | CASKGWTTTARNIQYF
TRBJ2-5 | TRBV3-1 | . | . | TGTGCCAGCAGCCAAAAACCGGGACTGTCCCGGTACGGGCAGTACTTC | CASSQKPGLSRYGQYF
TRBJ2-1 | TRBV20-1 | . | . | TGCAGTGCTAGACCTTTCCTAGCTCTCTCCTACAATGAGCAGTTCTTC | CSARPFLALSYNEQFF
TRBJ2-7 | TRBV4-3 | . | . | TGCGCCAGCAGCCCCCAAAGCGAAGGGGTCAATGAGCAGTACTTC | CASSPQSEGVNEQYF
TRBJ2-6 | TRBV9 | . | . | TGTGCCAGCAGTGGGTGGGGGGCTGGGGCCAACGTCCTGACTTTC | CASSGWGAGANVLTF
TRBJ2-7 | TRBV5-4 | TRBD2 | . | TGTGCCAGCAGCTCCGTAACCCTGGCTAGCGGGGGCTACGAGCAGTACTTC | CASSSVTLASGGYEQYF
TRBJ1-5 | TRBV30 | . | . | TGTGCCTGGAGTGGCCCCCCCAATCAGCCCCAGCATTTT | CAWSGPPNQPQHF
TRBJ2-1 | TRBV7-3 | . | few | TGTGCCAGCAGCCCCTCCCGGCAGCTTTACAATGAGCAGTTCTTC | CASSPSRQLYNEQFF
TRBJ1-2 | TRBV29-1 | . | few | TGCAGCGTTGAAGTGGCCAGCCCCTATGGCTACACCTTC | CSVEVASPYGYTF
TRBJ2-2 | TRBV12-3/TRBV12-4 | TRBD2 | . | TGTGCCAGCAGTTTGGGGAGCGGGGGCACCGGGGAGCTGTTTTTT | CASSLGSGGTGELFF
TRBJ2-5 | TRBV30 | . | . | TGTGCCTGGAGTGTACTCTCGGAGACCCAGTACTTC | CAWSVLSETQYF
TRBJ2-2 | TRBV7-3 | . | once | TGTGCCAGCAGCGTAGGGCTCCCCGGGGAGCTGTTTTTT | CASSVGLPGELFF
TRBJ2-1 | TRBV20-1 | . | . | TGCAGTGCTAGATTTGAGGGGGACTACAATGAGCAGTTCTTC | CSARFEGDYNEQFF
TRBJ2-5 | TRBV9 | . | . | TGTGCCAGCAGCGTAGGGGACATACAAGAGACCCAGTACTTC | CASSVGDIQETQYF
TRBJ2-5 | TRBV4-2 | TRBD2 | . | TGTGCCGGCAGCCAAGAGCTACTAGCGGGAGAGACCCAGTACTTC | CAGSQELLAGETQYF
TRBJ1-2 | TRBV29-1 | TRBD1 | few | TGCAGCGGCCAGGGGGCCGGAGGCTACACCTTC | CSGQGAGGYTF
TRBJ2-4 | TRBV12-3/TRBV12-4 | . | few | TGTGCCAGCAGTTTAGCGGGGGCCGAAAACATTCAGTACTTC | CASSLAGAENIQYF
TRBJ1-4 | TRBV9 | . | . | TGTGCCAGCAGCGTGGGAGCACTAACTAATGAAAAACTGTTTTTT | CASSVGALTNEKLFF
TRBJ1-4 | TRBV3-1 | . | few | TGTGCCAGCAGCCAAGATTGGGCGGGAAGACTTGAAAAACTGTTTTTT | CASSQDWAGRLEKLFF
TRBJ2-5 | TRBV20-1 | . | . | TGCAGTGCTTCCAGGGGCCGTGTAACCTACGGGCAGTACTTC | CSASRGRVTYGQYF
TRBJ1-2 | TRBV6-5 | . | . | TGTGCCAGCCGGGAACAGGGAGTCTATGGCTACACCTTC | CASREQGVYGYTF
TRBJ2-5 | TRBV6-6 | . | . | TGTGCCAGCAGTTACTTTTTTGGTGGGCAAGAGACCCAGTACTTC | CASSYFFGGQETQYF
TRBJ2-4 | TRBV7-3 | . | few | TGTGCCAGCAGCCCCACTGGGGGGCTAGCCAAAAACATTCAGTACTTC | CASSPTGGLAKNIQYF
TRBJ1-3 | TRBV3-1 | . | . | TGTGCCAGCAGCCAAGATATGGGAAACACCATATATTTT | CASSQDMGNTIYF
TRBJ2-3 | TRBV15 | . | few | TGTGCCACCAGCAGGAAACAGGGAAGGGCGCTCACAGATACGCAGTATTTT | CATSRKQGRALTDTQYF
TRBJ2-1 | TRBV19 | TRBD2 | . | TGTGCCAGTACCCTCGGGAGGGGAGGGATCGATGAGCAGTTCTTC | CASTLGRGGIDEQFF
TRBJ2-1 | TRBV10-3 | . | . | TGTGCCATCAGTGACGGCAGGGGGCCGTACTCCAGCGGGGTGGTGTTCTTC | CAISDGRGPYSSGVVFF
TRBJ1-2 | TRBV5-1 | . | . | TGCGCCAGCGGCGCGGGTCCGGGGAGGAGCGGCTACACCTTC | CASGAGPGRSGYTF
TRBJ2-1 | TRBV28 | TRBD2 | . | TGTGTCAGCCAGACTAGCGGGTTCTCCTACAATGAGCAGTTCTTC | CVSQTSGFSYNEQFF
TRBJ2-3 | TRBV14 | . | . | TGTGCCAGCAGCCAAGATCGTGTGGGCGGCACAGATACGCAGTATTTT | CASSQDRVGGTDTQYF
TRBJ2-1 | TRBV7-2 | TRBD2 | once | TGTACCAGCAACCCGGGACTAGGCCACAATGAGCAGTTCTTC | CTSNPGLGHNEQFF
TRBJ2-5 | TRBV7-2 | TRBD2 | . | TGTGCCAGCAGCACAACTAGCGGGAGTTTGAAGACCCAGTACTTC | CASSTTSGSLKTQYF
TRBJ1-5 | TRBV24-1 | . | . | TGTGCCACCAGTGATTTCAGGGCTTGGCATTTT | CATSDFRAWHF
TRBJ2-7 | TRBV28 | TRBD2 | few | TGTGCCAGGACGAGCCGCGGAGGGACTAGCGGGACCCCCCGCGAGCAGTACTTC | CARTSRGGTSGTPREQYF
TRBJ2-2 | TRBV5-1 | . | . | TGCGCCAGCAGCCCGTCTGTGGGAGCGACCGGGGAGCTGTTTTTT | CASSPSVGATGELFF
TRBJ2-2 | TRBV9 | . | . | TGTGCCAGCCAGGGTTGGAACACCGGGGAGCTGTTTTTT | CASQGWNTGELFF
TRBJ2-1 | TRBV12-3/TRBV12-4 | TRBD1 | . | TGTGCCAGCAGTTCCCTTTCAGGGGGTGAGCAGTTCTTC | CASSSLSGGEQFF
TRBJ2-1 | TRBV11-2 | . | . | TGTGCCAGCAGCTTAGATCTGACCGGATCCGGCAGGGGTGGCTACAATGAGCAGTTCTTC | CASSLDLTGSGRGGYNEQFF
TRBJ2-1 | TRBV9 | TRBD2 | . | TGTGCCAGCAGCGTAGATCCCCGATTCGGACTAGCGAACAATGAGCAGTTCTTC | CASSVDPRFGLANNEQFF